This is a list of T cell receptor beta chains from one sample in a study of beta chain features in type 1 diabetes. The protocol was immunoSEQ multiplex PCR, while the TCRdb copy is restricted to in-frame clones and leaves out a portion. The sample gives 630,000 or so clones, about 14% of which show up once; around 0.04% is in the top ten. The sequenced material came from naive CD4+ T cells from blood. These receptors were taken from a man between 18 and 29 years old with type 1 diabetes. The CDR3 runs from the conserved cysteine through the conserved F or W. The D gene is left open where the match is weak. A row's size may be missing; if present it is once, few, many or a size class.

TRBJ1-1 - TRBV7-2 - TGTGCCAGCAGCTTAGTTGGGGGGCGCACTGAAGCTTTCTTT CASSLVGGRTEAFF
TRBJ2-1 TRBD2 TRBV5-1 - TGCGCCAGCAATCCGCTAGCGGGAGCTGAGCAGTTCTTC CASNPLAGAEQFF
TRBJ2-1 TRBD2 TRBV15 few TGTGCCACCCGGGGGAGGGTCGGCTACAATGAGCAGTTCTTC CATRGRVGYNEQFF
TRBJ2-7 - TRBV29-1 - TGCAGCGGCACAGGGAACCACGAGCAGTACTTC CSGTGNHEQYF
TRBJ2-6 TRBD1 TRBV4-3 few TGCGCCAGCAGCCATACACGGACAGGGGGGAGGTCTGGGGCCAACGTCCTGACTTTC CASSHTRTGGRSGANVLTF
TRBJ2-7 - TRBV9 - TGTGCCAGCAGCCCGAGCCCACAGGGAGGCTACGAGCAGTACTTC CASSPSPQGGYEQYF
TRBJ2-7 TRBD2 TRBV28 - TGTGCCAGCAGCCTGGTTTATACTAGCGGGGGGTTCTACGAGCAGTACTTC CASSLVYTSGGFYEQYF
TRBJ1-2 - TRBV5-1 - TGCGCCAGCAGCTTGGACAGGAGAGGTGGCTACACCTTC CASSLDRRGGYTF
TRBJ1-1 - TRBV11-3 - TGTGCCAGCAGCTTAGATACCGGGACTGAAGCTTTCTTT CASSLDTGTEAFF
TRBJ2-1 TRBD2 TRBV4-2 - TGTGCCAGCAGCCTAACCGGGACTAGCGGGGGGAATTTTGGTGAGCAGTTCTTC CASSLTGTSGGNFGEQFF
TRBJ2-1 - TRBV5-1 - TGCGCCAGCAGCTTGGTGCCGGGTATGAGCTCCTACAATGAGCAGTTCTTC CASSLVPGMSSYNEQFF
TRBJ2-5 - TRBV5-1 few TGCGCCAGCAGCGTGGACAGCCAAGAGACCCAGTACTTC CASSVDSQETQYF
TRBJ1-1 - TRBV29-1 - TGCAGCGTTGAAGGAAGGGCAGCATTGAACACTGAAGCTTTCTTT CSVEGRAALNTEAFF
TRBJ1-5 TRBD1 TRBV18 few TGTGCCAGCTCACCGGACAGGGAGAGGCAGCCCCAGCATTTT CASSPDRERQPQHF
TRBJ1-1 - TRBV4-3 - TGCGCCAGCAGCCAAGATGCGGAAGGGGTAAAAGCTTTCTTT CASSQDAEGVKAFF
TRBJ1-2 TRBD1 TRBV7-2 few TGTGCCAGCAGCCCAAGGCGGGGGACAGGGGGCGGCTACACCTTC CASSPRRGTGGGYTF
TRBJ2-3 - TRBV30 few TGTGCCTGGGCCCTGACGGGGGAGAGGCCAGATACGCAGTATTTT CAWALTGERPDTQYF
TRBJ2-6 - TRBV10-3 - TGTGCCATCAGTGAGCCCAGACCTGGGGCCAACGTCCTGACTTTC CAISEPRPGANVLTF
TRBJ2-1 TRBD2 TRBV6-6 few TGTGCCAGCACCTCTTCCGGGACTAGCGGCTACAATGAGCAGTTCTTC CASTSSGTSGYNEQFF
TRBJ1-5 TRBD1 TRBV2 few TGTGCCAGCAGCGTGGGACAGGGGGGCAATCAGCCCCAGCATTTT CASSVGQGGNQPQHF
TRBJ2-1 TRBD2 TRBV5-4 - TGTGCCAGCAGCTTAGGGGGCACTAGCGGGACGAATGAGCAGTTCTTC CASSLGGTSGTNEQFF
TRBJ1-1 - TRBV7-2 few TGTGCCAGCAGCTGGATCAGTGCTGAAGCTTTCTTT CASSWISAEAFF
TRBJ2-5 - TRBV7-8 few TGTGCCAGCAGCTTAGTAAAGGGAAGGGAGACCCAGTACTTC CASSLVKGRETQYF
TRBJ2-1 TRBD2 TRBV18 few TGTGCCAGCTCGCGACTAGCGGGAGGGCCCCAGGATGAGCAGTTCTTC CASSRLAGGPQDEQFF
TRBJ1-5 - TRBV6-5 - TGTGCCAGCAGTGAAAGAGGGAATCAGCCCCAGCATTTT CASSERGNQPQHF
TRBJ1-2 - TRBV9 few TGTGCCAGCAGCGTAATGGGGTTCGGCGGCTACACCTTC CASSVMGFGGYTF
TRBJ1-5 - TRBV13 - TGTGCCAGCAGCTTAGGCGGAAGGGGAGATCAGCCCCAGCATTTT CASSLGGRGDQPQHF
TRBJ2-3 - TRBV7-2 few TGTGCCAGCAGCCCCTCGCAGGCAGATACGCAGTATTTT CASSPSQADTQYF
TRBJ2-5 - TRBV5-4 few TGTGCCAGCAGCTCCGGACAGCAAGAGACCCAGTACTTC CASSSGQQETQYF
TRBJ2-7 TRBD1 TRBV4-1 - TGCGCCAGCAGCCAGAGAAGGACAGGACTCCACGAGCAGTACTTC CASSQRRTGLHEQYF
TRBJ2-1 - TRBV2 few TGTGCCAGCAGTGATGATACGACCTCTGGCAATGAGCAGTTCTTC CASSDDTTSGNEQFF
TRBJ2-2 - TRBV9 few TGTGCCAGCAGCGCCAGAACCACCGGGGAGCTGTTTTTT CASSARTTGELFF
TRBJ2-3 - TRBV7-2 - TGTGCCAGCAGCCCAAAACGGGATACGCAGTATTTT CASSPKRDTQYF
TRBJ1-2 TRBD1 TRBV7-9 few TGTGCCAGCAGCCCGACGACAGGGAAGGATGGCTACACCTTC CASSPTTGKDGYTF
TRBJ2-1 - TRBV29-1 - TGCAGCGTTGAGGCCCTCCGACTCAATGAGCAGTTCTTC CSVEALRLNEQFF
TRBJ2-3 TRBD1 TRBV2 few TGTGCCAGCACCCGGGACAGGGGGGCAGATACGCAGTATTTT CASTRDRGADTQYF
TRBJ2-2 - TRBV9 - TGTGCCAGCACCCCCCCAGGGACCGGGGAGCTGTTTTTT CASTPPGTGELFF
TRBJ1-1 TRBD1 TRBV5-6 - TGTGCCAGCAGCCCGCTGGGACAGGGCGACACTGAAGCTTTCTTT CASSPLGQGDTEAFF
TRBJ2-1 - TRBV30 few TGTGCCTGGAGTGTGGGGCGGGGTCTGAATGAGCAGTTCTTC CAWSVGRGLNEQFF
TRBJ1-5 - TRBV9 few TGTGCCAGCAGTAGGGAACGAAATCAGCCCCAGCATTTT CASSRERNQPQHF
TRBJ2-7 - TRBV7-9 few TGTGCCAGCAGTCCTAATCAGGGTCGGGCCTACGAGCAGTACTTC CASSPNQGRAYEQYF
TRBJ1-1 TRBD1 TRBV9 - TGTGCCAGCAGCACGGGACAGGGAGGCACTGAAGCTTTCTTT CASSTGQGGTEAFF
TRBJ2-3 TRBD2 TRBV5-1 - TGCGCCAGCAGCCTTGGACTAGCGGGGAAAGCGCAGTATTTT CASSLGLAGKAQYF
TRBJ2-7 TRBD2 TRBV29-1 - TGCAGCGTAACTACTAGCGGTACTCCCTACGAGCAGTACTTC CSVTTSGTPYEQYF
TRBJ2-6 - TRBV6-5 - TGTGCCAGCAGTTTCGGGGCCAACGTCCTGACTTTC CASSFGANVLTF
TRBJ1-6 - TRBV7-2 few TGTGCCAGCAGCTTAGATGGCTCACCCCTCCACTTT CASSLDGSPLHF
TRBJ2-6 TRBD1 TRBV5-4 few TGTGCCAGCAGCCCCAGGCAGGGGGCTCTGGGGGCCAACGTCCTGACTTTC CASSPRQGALGANVLTF
TRBJ2-1 - TRBV7-7 - TGTGCTAGCAGCTTGTCGGACAGTTCCTACAATGAGCAGTTCTTC CASSLSDSSYNEQFF
TRBJ1-2 - TRBV30 few TGTGCCTGGTCTCCTGCGGGGGCCCGGTATGGCTACACCTTC CAWSPAGARYGYTF
TRBJ2-2 - TRBV30 - TGTGCCTGCTCCCGCGTGTTTAACGGGGAGCTGTTTTTT CACSRVFNGELFF
TRBJ2-2 TRBD1 TRBV28 few TGTGCCAGCAAAACTCGGGGACAGGGGGTCTTCGGGGAGCTGTTTTTT CASKTRGQGVFGELFF
TRBJ2-7 - TRBV19 few TGTGCCAGCCAACAGGGCCGCGAGCAGTACTTC CASQQGREQYF
TRBJ1-5 - TRBV5-6 few TGTGCCAGCAGCTTAAACAATCAGCCCCAGCATTTT CASSLNNQPQHF
TRBJ2-7 TRBD2 TRBV28 - TGTGCCAGCAGTTCCCCGGGACTAGCGGTTTACGAGCAGTACTTC CASSSPGLAVYEQYF
TRBJ2-3 TRBD2 TRBV18 - TGTGCCAGCTCACCACCGGGGGGGAGCACAGATACGCAGTATTTT CASSPPGGSTDTQYF
TRBJ1-2 - TRBV7-2 few TGTGCCAGCAGCACCCAGAAAGACCGCCCCTATGGCTACACCTTC CASSTQKDRPYGYTF
TRBJ2-6 - TRBV5-1 - TGCGCCAGCAGCTTTGACAGTGCCAACTCTGGGGCCAACGTCCTGACTTTC CASSFDSANSGANVLTF
TRBJ1-4 - TRBV15 - TGTGCCACCAGCAGAGATCCCACAGCTGCAACTAATGAAAAACTGTTTTTT CATSRDPTAATNEKLFF